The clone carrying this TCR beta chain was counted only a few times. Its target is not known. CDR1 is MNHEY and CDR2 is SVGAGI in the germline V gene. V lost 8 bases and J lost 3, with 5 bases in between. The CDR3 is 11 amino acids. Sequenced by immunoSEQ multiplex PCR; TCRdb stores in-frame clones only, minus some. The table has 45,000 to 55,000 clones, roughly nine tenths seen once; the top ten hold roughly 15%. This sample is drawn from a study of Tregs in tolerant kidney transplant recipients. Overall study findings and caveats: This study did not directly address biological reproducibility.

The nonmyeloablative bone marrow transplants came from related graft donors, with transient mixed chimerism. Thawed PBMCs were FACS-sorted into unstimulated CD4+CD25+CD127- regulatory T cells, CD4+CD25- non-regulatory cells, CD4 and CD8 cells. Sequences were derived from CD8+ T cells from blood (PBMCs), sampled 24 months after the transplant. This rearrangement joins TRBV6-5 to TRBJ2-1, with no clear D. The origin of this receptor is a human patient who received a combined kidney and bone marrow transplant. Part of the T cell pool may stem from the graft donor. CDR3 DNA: TGTGCCAGCCGTAACTACAATGAGCAGTTCTTC. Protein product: CASRNYNEQFF.